This T cell receptor beta chain was found in a study of blood T cell repertoires in COVID-19 (dated by TCRdb to about 2020). In terms of the full investigation: The collaborator samples originated in the United States, Italy and Spain and spanned the acute and convalescent phases of COVID-19. The samples were drawn from two sources: the first 160 participants of the ongoing ImmuneRACE study, and 1,254 subjects contributed by 6 global collaborators. Where available, HLA class I and class II types were obtained from metadata supplied by the sample provider rather than from assay-based typing. A freely available public database, intended as a resource for researchers studying the immune response to SARS-CoV-2, is where the repertoires were released. Deeply sampled blood TCRbeta repertoires from subjects exposed to, actively infected with, or recovered from COVID-19 were included in the dataset. A de-identified subject ID, COVID-19 status, age in years and sex were almost always included in the sample metadata. The material from the prospective study consisted of cDNA or gDNA derived from T cells, B-cell-depleted T cells, or PBMCs.

Note on this clone: No cognate antigen has been identified for it. Base qualities are not provided; no much larger clone lies one nucleotide away.

V gives up 2 bases and J gives up 5 bases, and the segment between their germline ends measures 19 bases. The germline V gene yields SGHAT for CDR1 and FQNNGV for CDR2. Reading from cysteine to phenylalanine, the CDR3 counts 16 amino acids. Solely the CDR3 DNA is kept, with 48 bases framed from the first base. Each collaborating institution followed its own protocols to collect whole blood in K2EDTA tubes. For TCRbeta analysis, collaborators shipped samples as frozen whole blood, isolated PBMCs, or DNA extracted from either of those sample types. Study-wide conclusions, independent of this receptor: The quantity of clinical and demographic metadata differed by source and by participant and was supplied without curation.

The immunoSEQ Assay, a bias-controlled multiplex PCR, was used to amplify TCRbeta CDR3 regions from genomic DNA. The paper's data handling went like this. The number of nucleated cells in each sample was estimated from the amplification of reference gene primers within the assay. To quantify the absolute abundance of each unique TCRbeta CDR3 rearrangement, sequence reads were collapsed and filtered. For each sample, productive Simpson clonality was calculated as the square root of Simpson's diversity index over productive rearrangements. What TCRdb holds here is the immuneACCESS table cut down to in-frame rearrangements. Part of the clones is not present; checked against another copy, under half of the missing clones reflect an unresolved V gene, and the others are unexplained. Clone size and the V and J calls come from that table; the DNA yielded D and trimming. This sample holds under 60,000 clones; approximately 84% were observed only once. Around 10% of the sample is in the top ten clones.

The chain joins TRBV11-2 to TRBJ2-7, with a tentative D gene TRBD2 over 6 matching bases. The receptor's source is a man aged 55 to 70 with acute or convalescent COVID-19. Sequences were obtained from peripheral blood. The nucleotide sequence is given as TGTGCCAGCAGCTTACGTAGAGATCCATGGAGGGACGAGCAGTACTTC. This sequence encodes CASSLRRDPWRDEQYF. Reference TRBV11-2 and TRBJ2-7 genes cover what lies past the CDR3, so the full variable domain is EAGVAQSPRYKIIEKRQSVAFWCNPISGHATLYWYQQILGQGPKLLIQFQNNGVVDDSQLPKDRFSAERLKGVDSTLKIQPAKLEDSAVYLCASSLRRDPWRDEQYFGPGTRLTVT.